The 8 T cell receptor beta chains below come from one sample, sequenced in a study of shared clonotypes between healthy human individuals. Sequencing used immunoSEQ multiplex PCR; TCRdb keeps in-frame clones, though not all of them. Of a few million clones listed, about nine tenths are singletons. The specimen was naive CD4+ T cells from PBMCs. As for subset: CD45RA+ positively selected. The receptors shown here come from a man aged 18 to 30 in good health. Some clones in this sample may be carry-over from other donors' samples.

The table lists this clone with a count of one. This chain uses TRBV28 with TRBJ1-5; perhaps TRBD1 as D (5 bases). The CDR3 is made up of 17 amino acids. Per germline, CDR1 MDHEN and CDR2 SYDVKM. V was pared by 6 bases and J by 3 bases, with 21 bases between. The CDR3 protein is CASSPRTRRRNNQPQHF. The DNA of the CDR3 is TGTGCCAGCAGCCCCCGGACAAGGAGGAGAAACAATCAGCCCCAGCATTTT. The whole variable domain, remainder taken from reference TRBV28 and TRBJ1-5, is DVKVTQSSRYLVKRTGEKVFLECVQDMDHENMFWYRQDPGLGLRLIYFSYDVKMKEKGDIPEGYSVSREKKERFSLILESASTNQTSMYLCASSPRTRRRNNQPQHFGDGTRLSIL.

The V call is TRBV18, the J call TRBJ2-7; the match to TRBD2 covers 11 bases. The trim removed 2 bases at V and 3 bases at J, leaving 6 bases unmatched. From germline, CDR1 is KGHSH and CDR2 LQKENI. The length of the CDR3 is 16 residues. The CDR3 spells CASSPGVGLAGYEQYF. The CDR3 DNA reads as TGTGCCAGCTCACCAGGTGTCGGACTAGCGGGCTACGAGCAGTACTTC. Full variable domain (rest looked up from reference TRBV18 and TRBJ2-7): NAGVMQNPRHLVRRRGQEARLRCSPMKGHSHVYWYRQLPEEGLKFMVYLQKENIIDESGMPKERFSAEFPKEGPSILRIQQVVRGDSAAYFCASSPGVGLAGYEQYFGPGTRLTVT.

On this clone itself: This sample also contains other DNA sequences that code for the same CDR3. The V and J genes are TRBV27 and TRBJ1-3, with D tentatively TRBD1 (6 bases). The CDR3 runs to 14 residues. V lost 6 bases and J 4 bases, leaving 13 bases between the germline ends. Germline CDR1 reads MNHEY; CDR2 reads SMNVEV (reference sequence). The CDR3 here is CASRGAGAGNTIYF. As DNA, the CDR3 is TGTGCCAGCAGAGGGGCGGGGGCCGGAAACACCATATATTTT.

The rearrangement uses TRBV9 and TRBJ2-3; 15 bases line up with TRBD2. CDR1 is SGDLS and CDR2 is YYNGEE in the germline V gene. The CDR3 is 16 amino acids. Trimming cost V 4 bases and J 5 bases; bases outside gene matches: 5. CDR3 amino acids: CASSPRTSGRVDTQYF. CDR3 nucleotide sequence: TGTGCCAGCAGCCCCCGGACTAGCGGGAGGGTAGATACGCAGTATTTT.

J is TRBJ2-2 and V is TRBV4-1; TRBD2 aligns across 7 bases. From germline, CDR1 is MGHRA and CDR2 YSYEKL. There are 16 residues in the CDR3. Trimming removed 2 bases from V and 2 bases from J; junction bases left unmatched: 5. The CDR3 loop reads CASSQRLADNTGELFF. CDR3 in DNA: TGCGCCAGCAGCCAAAGGCTAGCGGATAACACCGGGGAGCTGTTTTTT.

The chain combines TRBV27 with TRBJ2-1, with 12 nucleotides matching TRBD2. The CDR3 loop spans 16 amino acids. V was clipped by 2 bases and J by 8 bases; unmatched bases: 7. CDR1 is MNHEY, CDR2 SMNVEV, per germline (reference sequence). The chain's CDR3 is CASSLPLAGGRHEQFF. The CDR3 DNA reads as TGTGCCAGCAGTTTACCCCTAGCGGGAGGGCGGCATGAGCAGTTCTTC.

The rearrangement uses TRBV5-1 and TRBJ2-1; TRBD2 matches at 7 bases. The CDR3 totals 18 residues. Germline lookup yields CDR1 SGHRS and CDR2 YFSETQ. Unmatched junction bases numbered 20, after V lost 4 bases and J lost 7 bases. DNA for the CDR3: TGCGCCAGCAGCCCCGTATCAGCTTGGGACGGGGGGAGGAATGAGCAGTTCTTC. Encoded protein: CASSPVSAWDGGRNEQFF.

The chain carries TRBV7-3 and TRBJ2-7, with D hard to call. CDR1 is SGHTA, CDR2 FQGTGA, per germline. Trimming removed 5 bases from V and 7 bases from J, with 21 bases in between. CDR3 length equals 15 residues. The DNA of the CDR3 is TGTGCCAGCAGCCCGACTGGTGAGCCGTTTGGGGAGCAGTACTTC. Translated: CASSPTGEPFGEQYF.